The sequence of this TCR beta chain was determined in a study of cytomegalovirus exposure and HLA in healthy donors. Primers for the PCR totalled 60 Vbeta and 13 Jbeta. The table came from immunoSEQ multiplex PCR; TCRdb's copy has only in-frame clones and leaves some out. The sample contains approximately 160,000 clones, around 78% of which appear only once. In regard to this clone: What it binds is unknown.

With 7 bases clipped from V and 1 base from J, the junction kept 6 bases outside the gene matches. Germline V CDR1 and CDR2: GTSNPN, SVGIG (reference sequence). This CDR3 contains 14 residues. Whole-study results and caveats: A cluster of highly shared sequence variants was likely a sequencing artifact. According to an earlier analysis, most TCR beta V segments yielded productive rearrangements about 87% or about 30% of the time. Analysis performed later found more than 15,000 TCR beta sequences associated with HLA alleles at 0.05 false discovery rate. In a later analysis, a genetic analysis reported fewer productive-TCR N-insertions in an Asian-associated ancestry cluster than the cohort average.

The chain is built from TRBV30 and TRBJ1-1, with 10 bases that match TRBD1. This TCR came from a woman aged 40 to 50 in good health and CMV-seropositive. The sample taken for sequencing was PBMCs. CDR3 residues: CASGTGVQNTEAFF. DNA of the CDR3: TGTGCCTCCGGGACAGGGGTCCAGAACACTGAAGCTTTCTTT.